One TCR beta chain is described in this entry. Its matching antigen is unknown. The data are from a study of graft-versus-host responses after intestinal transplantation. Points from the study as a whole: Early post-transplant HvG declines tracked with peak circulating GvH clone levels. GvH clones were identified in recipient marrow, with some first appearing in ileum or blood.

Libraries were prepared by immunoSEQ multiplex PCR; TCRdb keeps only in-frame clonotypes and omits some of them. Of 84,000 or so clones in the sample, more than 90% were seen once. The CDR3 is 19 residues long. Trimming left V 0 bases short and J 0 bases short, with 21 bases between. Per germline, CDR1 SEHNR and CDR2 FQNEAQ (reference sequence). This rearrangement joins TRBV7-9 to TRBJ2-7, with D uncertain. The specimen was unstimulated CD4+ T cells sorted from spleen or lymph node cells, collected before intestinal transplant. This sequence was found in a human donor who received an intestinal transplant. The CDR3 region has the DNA TGTGCCAGCAGCTTAGCGTCACGCCGAGACGGATTACACTCCTACGAGCAGTACTTC. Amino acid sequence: CASSLASRRDGLHSYEQYF.